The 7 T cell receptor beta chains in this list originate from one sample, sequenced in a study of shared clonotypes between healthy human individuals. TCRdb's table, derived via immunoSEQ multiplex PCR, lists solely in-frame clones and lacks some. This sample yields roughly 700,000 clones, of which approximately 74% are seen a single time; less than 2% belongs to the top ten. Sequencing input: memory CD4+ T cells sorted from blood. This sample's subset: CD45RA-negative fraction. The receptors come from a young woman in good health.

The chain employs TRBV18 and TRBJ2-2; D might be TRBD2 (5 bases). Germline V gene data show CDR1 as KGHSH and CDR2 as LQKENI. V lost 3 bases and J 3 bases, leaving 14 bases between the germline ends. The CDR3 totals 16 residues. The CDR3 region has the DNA TGTGCCAGCTCACCTAGCCAAGGAGGCCACACCGGGGAGCTGTTTTTT. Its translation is CASSPSQGGHTGELFF.

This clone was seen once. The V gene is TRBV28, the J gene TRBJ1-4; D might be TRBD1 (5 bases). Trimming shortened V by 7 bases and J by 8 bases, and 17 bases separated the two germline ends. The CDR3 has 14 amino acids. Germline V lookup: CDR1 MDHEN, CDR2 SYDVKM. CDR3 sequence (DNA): TGTGCCAGCATGAAGGGTGGACATGAAGAAAAACTGTTTTTT. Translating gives CASMKGGHEEKLFF.

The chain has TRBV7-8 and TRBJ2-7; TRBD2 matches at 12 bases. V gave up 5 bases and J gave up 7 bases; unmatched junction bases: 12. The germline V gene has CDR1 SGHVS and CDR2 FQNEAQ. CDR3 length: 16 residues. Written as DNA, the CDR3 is TGTGCCAGCAGCCAAAAGCGCCTAGCGGGAGGGAGGGAGCAGTACTTC. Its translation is CASSQKRLAGGREQYF.

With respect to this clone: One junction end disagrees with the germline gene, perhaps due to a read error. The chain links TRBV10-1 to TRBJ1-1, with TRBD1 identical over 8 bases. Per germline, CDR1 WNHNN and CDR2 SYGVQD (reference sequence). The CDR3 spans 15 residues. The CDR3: CASRESDRANTEAFF. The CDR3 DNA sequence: TGCGCCAGCAGAGAGTCGGACAGGGCGAACACTGAAGCTTTCTTT.

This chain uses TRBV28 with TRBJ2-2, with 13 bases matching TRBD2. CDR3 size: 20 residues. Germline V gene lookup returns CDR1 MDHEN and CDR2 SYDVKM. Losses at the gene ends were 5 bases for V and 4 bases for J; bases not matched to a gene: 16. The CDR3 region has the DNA TGTGCCAGCAGTCCCCCCCCCGGGACTAGCGGGACCGCGAGCACCGGGGAGCTGTTTTTT. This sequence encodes CASSPPPGTSGTASTGELFF.

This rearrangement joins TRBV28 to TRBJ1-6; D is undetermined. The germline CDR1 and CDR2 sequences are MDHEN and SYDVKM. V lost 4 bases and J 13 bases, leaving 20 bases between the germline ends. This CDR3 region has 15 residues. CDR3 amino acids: CASSSSASADGPLHF. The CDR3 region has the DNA TGTGCCAGCAGTTCCTCAGCATCAGCAGACGGGCCCCTCCACTTT.

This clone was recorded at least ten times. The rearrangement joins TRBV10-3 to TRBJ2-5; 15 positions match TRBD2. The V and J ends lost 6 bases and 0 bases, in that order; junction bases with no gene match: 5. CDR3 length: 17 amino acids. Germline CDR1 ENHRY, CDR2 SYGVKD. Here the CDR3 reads CAISAGLAGGHQETQYF. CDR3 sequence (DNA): TGTGCCATCAGCGCGGGACTAGCGGGAGGTCACCAAGAGACCCAGTACTTC.